Below, 3 T cell receptor beta chains from the same sample are listed, as sequenced in a study of T cell responses to AZD1222 COVID-19 vaccine. Only in-frame clones appear in the TCRdb table, and some are missing; sequencing was by immunoSEQ multiplex PCR. The sample has approximately 120,000 clones; 70% to 90% are singletons. The input for sequencing was peripheral blood, taken on day 0 of AZD1222 vaccination. The receptor set was obtained from an adult in good health.

This chain links TRBV5-1 with TRBJ2-5; weak D call: TRBD1 (6 bases). This CDR3 has 12 residues. CDR1 and CDR2 (germline): SGHRS, YFSETQ. Between the trimmed V and J ends, which lost 5 bases and 5 bases, there was a span of 10 bases. CDR3 coding DNA: TGCGCCAGCAGACAGGGATTGGAGACCCAGTACTTC. Its protein is CASRQGLETQYF.

This clone was seen only a few times. This sample also contains other DNA sequences that code for the same CDR3. The rearrangement uses TRBV5-1 and TRBJ1-3; TRBD1 matches at 9 bases. V dropped 0 bases and J dropped 2; count of bases not matched to a gene: 0. The CDR3 is 15 residues long. Germline CDR1 is SGHRS and CDR2 is YFSETQ. Written as DNA, the CDR3 is TGCGCCAGCAGCTTGGACAGGGGGCCTGGAAACACCATATATTTT. It encodes CASSLDRGPGNTIYF.

The genes are TRBV27 and TRBJ2-2; 14 bases line up with TRBD2. Germline V CDR1 and CDR2: MNHEY, SMNVEV (reference sequence). V was pared by 5 bases and J by 6 bases, with 8 bases of the junction left unmatched. CDR3 length: 17 amino acids. The CDR3: CASSIGLAGGPSGELFF. CDR3 DNA: TGTGCCAGCAGTATAGGACTAGCGGGGGGTCCGTCCGGGGAGCTGTTTTTT.